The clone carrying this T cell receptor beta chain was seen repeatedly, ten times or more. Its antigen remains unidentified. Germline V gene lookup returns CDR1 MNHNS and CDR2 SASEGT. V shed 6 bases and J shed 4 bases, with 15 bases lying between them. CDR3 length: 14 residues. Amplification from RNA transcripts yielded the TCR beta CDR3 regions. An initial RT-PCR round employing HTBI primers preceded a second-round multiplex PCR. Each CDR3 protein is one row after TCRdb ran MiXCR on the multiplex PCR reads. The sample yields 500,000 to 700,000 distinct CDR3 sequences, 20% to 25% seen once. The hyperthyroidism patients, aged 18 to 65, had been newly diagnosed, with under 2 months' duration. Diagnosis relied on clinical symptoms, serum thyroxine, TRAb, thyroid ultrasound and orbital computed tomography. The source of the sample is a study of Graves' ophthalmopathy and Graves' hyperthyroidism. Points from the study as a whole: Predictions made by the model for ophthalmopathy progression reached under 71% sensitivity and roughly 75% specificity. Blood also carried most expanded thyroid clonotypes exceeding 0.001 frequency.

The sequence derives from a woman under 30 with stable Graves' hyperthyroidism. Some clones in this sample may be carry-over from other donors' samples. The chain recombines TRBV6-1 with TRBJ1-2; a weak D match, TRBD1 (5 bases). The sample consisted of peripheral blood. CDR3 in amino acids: CASRGGQRSYGYTF. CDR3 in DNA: TGTGCCAGCAGGGGCGGACAACGGTCCTATGGCTACACCTTC.